This T cell receptor (beta chain) was captured in a study of cytomegalovirus exposure and HLA in healthy donors. Looking at the study overall: Among the 398 genotyped donors, 65% to 85% were placed in the Caucasian-associated ancestry cluster. Whole-study findings and limits: The availability of immune exposure information extended only to CMV serostatus. Productive rates of about 87% or about 30% were seen for most TCR beta V segments in an earlier analysis.

PCR involved 60 Vbeta and 13 Jbeta primers. The assay was immunoSEQ multiplex PCR, and TCRdb's table has in-frame clones only and misses some. This table holds 75,000 to 80,000 clones, over 60% found once. As concerns this clone: Its antigen is unidentified.

The clonotype originates from a male donor in good health and CMV-seronegative. What was sequenced was PBMCs.

The CDR3 protein is CASSTGRGLKETQYF. CDR3 coding DNA: TGCGCCAGCAGCACCGGCCGGGGACTGAAAGAGACCCAGTACTTC. This sequence joins TRBV5-1 and TRBJ2-5; perhaps TRBD2 as D (6 bases). The ends were cut back, 4 bases at V and 3 bases at J, with 16 bases in the middle. The CDR3 extends over 15 amino acids. Germline V gives CDR1 SGHRS, CDR2 YFSETQ.